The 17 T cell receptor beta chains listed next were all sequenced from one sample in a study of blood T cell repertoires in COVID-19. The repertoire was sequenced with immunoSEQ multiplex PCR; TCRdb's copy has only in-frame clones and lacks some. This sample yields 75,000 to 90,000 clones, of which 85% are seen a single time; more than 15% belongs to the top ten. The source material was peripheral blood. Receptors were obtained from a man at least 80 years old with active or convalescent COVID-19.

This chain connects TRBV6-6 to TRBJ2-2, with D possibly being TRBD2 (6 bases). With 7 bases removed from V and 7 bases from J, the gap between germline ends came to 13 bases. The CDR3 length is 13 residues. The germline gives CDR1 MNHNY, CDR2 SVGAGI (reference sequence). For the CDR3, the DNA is TGTGCCAGCACCGGGGGAGGAGGCGGGGAGCTGTTTTTT. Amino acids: CASTGGGGGELFF.

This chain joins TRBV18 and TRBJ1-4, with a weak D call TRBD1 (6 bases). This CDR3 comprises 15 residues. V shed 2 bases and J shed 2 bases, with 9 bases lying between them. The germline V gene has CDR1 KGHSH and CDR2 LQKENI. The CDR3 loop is CASSPSGVTNEKLFF. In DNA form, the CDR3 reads TGTGCCAGCTCACCATCAGGGGTCACTAATGAAAAACTGTTTTTT. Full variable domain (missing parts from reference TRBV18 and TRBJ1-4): NAGVMQNPRHLVRRRGQEARLRCSPMKGHSHVYWYRQLPEEGLKFMVYLQKENIIDESGMPKERFSAEFPKEGPSILRIQQVVRGDSAAYFCASSPSGVTNEKLFFGSGTQLSVL.

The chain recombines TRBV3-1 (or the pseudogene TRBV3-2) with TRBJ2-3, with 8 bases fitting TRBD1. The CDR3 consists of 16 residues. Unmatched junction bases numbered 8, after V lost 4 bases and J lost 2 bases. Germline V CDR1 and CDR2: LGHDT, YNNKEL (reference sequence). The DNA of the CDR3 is TGTGCCAGCAGCCCACGGGACAGGCCAGACACAGATACGCAGTATTTT. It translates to CASSPRDRPDTDTQYF.

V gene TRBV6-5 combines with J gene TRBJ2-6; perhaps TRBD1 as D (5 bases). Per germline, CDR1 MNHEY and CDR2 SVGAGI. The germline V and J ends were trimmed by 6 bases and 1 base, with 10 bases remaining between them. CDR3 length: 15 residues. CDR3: CASRAGISGANVLTF. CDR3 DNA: TGTGCCAGCAGGGCAGGGATTTCTGGGGCCAACGTCCTGACTTTC.

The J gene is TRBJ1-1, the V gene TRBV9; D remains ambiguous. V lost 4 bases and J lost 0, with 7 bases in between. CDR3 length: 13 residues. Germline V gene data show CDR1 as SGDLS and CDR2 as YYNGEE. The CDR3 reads CASSSQMNTEAFF. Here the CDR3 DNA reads TGTGCCAGCAGCTCCCAAATGAACACTGAAGCTTTCTTT.

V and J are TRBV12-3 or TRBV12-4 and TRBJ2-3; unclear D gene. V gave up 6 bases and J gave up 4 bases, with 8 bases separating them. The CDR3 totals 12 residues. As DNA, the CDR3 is TGTGCCAGCAGCCGTGTTCCAGATACGCAGTATTTT. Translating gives CASSRVPDTQYF.

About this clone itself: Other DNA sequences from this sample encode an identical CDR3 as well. The DNA for the CDR3 is TGCGCCAGCAGCATGGGACAGCCAAATGAAAAACTGTTTTTT. It translates to CASSMGQPNEKLFF. The V gene is TRBV5-1, the J gene TRBJ1-4; 7 bases are shared with TRBD1. The germline gives CDR1 SGHRS, CDR2 YFSETQ. V shed 4 bases and J 5 bases; nucleotides not matched to a gene: 5. The CDR3 totals 14 residues.

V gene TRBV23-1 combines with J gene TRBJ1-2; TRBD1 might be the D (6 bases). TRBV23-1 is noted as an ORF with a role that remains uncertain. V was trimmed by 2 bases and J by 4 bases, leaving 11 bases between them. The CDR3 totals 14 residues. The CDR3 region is CASSQQGTSYGYTF. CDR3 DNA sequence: TGCGCCAGCAGTCAACAGGGGACTAGCTATGGCTACACCTTC.

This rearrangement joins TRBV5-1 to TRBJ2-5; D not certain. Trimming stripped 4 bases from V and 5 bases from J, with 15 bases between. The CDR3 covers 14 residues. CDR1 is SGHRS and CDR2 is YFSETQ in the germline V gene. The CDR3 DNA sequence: TGCGCCAGCAGCCGGAGTGAGGCCCCGGAGACCCAGTACTTC. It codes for CASSRSEAPETQYF. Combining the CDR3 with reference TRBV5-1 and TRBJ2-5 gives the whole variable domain KAGVTQTPRYLIKTRGQQVTLSCSPISGHRSVSWYQQTPGQGLQFLFEYFSETQRNKGNFPGRFSGRQFSNSRSEMNVSTLELGDSALYLCASSRSEAPETQYFGPGTRLLVL.

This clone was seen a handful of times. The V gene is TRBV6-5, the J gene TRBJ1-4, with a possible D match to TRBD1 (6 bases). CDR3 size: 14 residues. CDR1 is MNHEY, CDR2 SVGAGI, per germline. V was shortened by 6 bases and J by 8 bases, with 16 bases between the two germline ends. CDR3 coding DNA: TGTGCCAGCAGCAAAACAGGGAGTACGGAAAAACTGTTTTTT. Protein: CASSKTGSTEKLFF.

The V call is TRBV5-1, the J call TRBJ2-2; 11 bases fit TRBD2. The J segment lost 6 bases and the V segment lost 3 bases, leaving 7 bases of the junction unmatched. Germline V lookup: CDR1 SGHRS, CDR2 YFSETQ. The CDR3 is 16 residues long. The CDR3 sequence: CASSSQLAGVSGELFF. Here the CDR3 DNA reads TGCGCCAGCAGCTCTCAACTAGCGGGAGTTTCCGGGGAGCTGTTTTTT. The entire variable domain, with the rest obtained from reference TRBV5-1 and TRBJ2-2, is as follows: KAGVTQTPRYLIKTRGQQVTLSCSPISGHRSVSWYQQTPGQGLQFLFEYFSETQRNKGNFPGRFSGRQFSNSRSEMNVSTLELGDSALYLCASSSQLAGVSGELFFGEGSRLTVL.

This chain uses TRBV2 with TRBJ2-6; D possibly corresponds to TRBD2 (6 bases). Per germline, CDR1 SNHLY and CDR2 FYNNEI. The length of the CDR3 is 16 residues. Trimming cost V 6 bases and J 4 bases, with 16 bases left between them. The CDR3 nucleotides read TGTGCCAGCAGCCAAACGGCGGGGCCGGGGGCCAACGTCCTGACTTTC. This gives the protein CASSQTAGPGANVLTF.

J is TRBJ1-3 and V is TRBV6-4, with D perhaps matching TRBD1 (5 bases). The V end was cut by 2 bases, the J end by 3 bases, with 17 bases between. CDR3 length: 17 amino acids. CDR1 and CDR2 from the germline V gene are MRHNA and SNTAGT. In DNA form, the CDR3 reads TGTGCCAGCAGTGACCCACAATGGGGGGGGGATGGAAACACCATATATTTT. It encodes CASSDPQWGGDGNTIYF.

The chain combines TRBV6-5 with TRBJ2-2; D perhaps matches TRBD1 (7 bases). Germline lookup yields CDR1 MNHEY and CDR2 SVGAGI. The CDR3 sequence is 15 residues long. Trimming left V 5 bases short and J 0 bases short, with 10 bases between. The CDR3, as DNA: TGTGCCAGCAGTCCCAGGGGGGCGAACACCGGGGAGCTGTTTTTT. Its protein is CASSPRGANTGELFF.

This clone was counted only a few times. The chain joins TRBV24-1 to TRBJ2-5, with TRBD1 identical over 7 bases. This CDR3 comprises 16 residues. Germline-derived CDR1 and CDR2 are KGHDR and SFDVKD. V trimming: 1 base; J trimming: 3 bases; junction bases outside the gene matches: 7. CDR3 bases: TGTGCCACCAGTGATTTCACATACGGGACAGAAGAGACCCAGTACTTC. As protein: CATSDFTYGTEETQYF.

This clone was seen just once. The CDR3 region has the DNA TGTGCCAGTAGCCGCGAGCGGGGCTACTACAATGAGCAGTTCTTC. Its translation is CASSRERGYYNEQFF. The chain has TRBV19 and TRBJ2-1, with TRBD2 matching 7 bases. Per the germline V gene, CDR1 is LNHDA and CDR2 is SQIVND (reference sequence). This CDR3 is built from 15 residues. V shed 6 bases and J 3 bases; nucleotides not matched to a gene: 8.

The DNA for the CDR3 is TGCGCCAGCAGCTCGAGGGCAACTAATGAAAAACTGTTTTTT. Translated: CASSSRATNEKLFF. This chain uses TRBV4-1 with TRBJ1-4; no reliable D call. V was pared by 5 bases and J by 0 bases, with 7 bases between. This CDR3 contains 14 residues. Germline V lookup: CDR1 MGHRA, CDR2 YSYEKL.